Below, 31 T cell receptor beta chains from the same sample are listed, as sequenced in a study of CD8+ T cells in alopecia areata (dated by TCRdb to 2016 to 2019). The label giving this sample's treatment or condition can be read as: oral pan-JAK inhibitor, 5-10 mg twice daily. The method was the immunoSEQ multiplex PCR assay. RNA was extracted from all samples and reverse transcribed into cDNA, which served as template for TCR sequencing. TCRdb's version of the immuneACCESS table is confined to in-frame rearrangements and falls short of the full clone set. An unresolved V gene accounts for under half of the shortfall where checked; the remainder is of unknown origin. The sample includes 150,000 to 200,000 clones, with under 80% observed a single time. Of the sample, approximately 1.3% falls within the top ten clones. The sample consisted of CD4+ T cells sorted from blood, taken at approximately week 49, from a patient treated with tofacitinib. These receptor sequences come from a human donor with alopecia areata.

This clone was detected once. The CDR3 nucleotides read TGTGCCTGGAGTTCAGGGACAGGGGTAACAGATACGCAGTATTTT. Translating it yields CAWSSGTGVTDTQYF. This rearrangement joins TRBV30 to TRBJ2-3; TRBD1 aligns across 10 bases. CDR3 size: 15 residues. Germline assignment: CDR1 GTSNPN and CDR2 SVGIG (reference sequence). Trimming at V came to 2 bases and at J to 3 bases, leaving 5 bases not matched to a gene.

The gene calls are TRBV20-1 and TRBJ2-3, with D uncertain. CDR3 length: 11 amino acids. Germline V lookup: CDR1 DFQATT, CDR2 SNEGSKA (reference sequence). V lost 4 bases to trimming and J lost 5 bases, with 7 bases between them. This chain's CDR3 is CSATSVDTQYF. For the CDR3, the DNA is TGCAGTGCTACCTCAGTAGATACGCAGTATTTT.

This clone appeared a few times. The chain joins TRBV13 to TRBJ2-2, with D hard to call. V lost 4 bases, J lost 1 base, and 4 bases lay in between. The CDR3 contains 13 residues. Germline V gene sequence: CDR1 PRHDT, CDR2 FYEKMQ (reference sequence). CDR3 sequence (DNA): TGTGCCAGCAGCTCAGGGAACACCGGGGAGCTGTTTTTT. It specifies CASSSGNTGELFF.

The chain employs TRBV29-1 and TRBJ2-3; D tentatively fits TRBD1 or TRBD2 (6 bases each). The V and J ends lost 6 bases and 2 bases respectively, with 21 bases between them. The CDR3 sequence is 16 residues long. Germline CDR1 is SQVTM and CDR2 is ANQGSEA. CDR3 sequence: CSVAGGVRGATDTQYF. The CDR3 coding sequence is TGCAGCGTCGCTGGGGGTGTGAGGGGGGCCACAGATACGCAGTATTTT.

This clone showed up just once. CDR3 coding DNA: TGTGCCAGCAGCCCCACCTCAGGGAACAAGGGCTACGAGCAGTACTTC. This gives the protein CASSPTSGNKGYEQYF. V is TRBV2 and J is TRBJ2-7; TRBD1 is a possible D gene (5 bases). The CDR3 is 16 residues long. Between the trimmed V and J ends, which lost 6 bases and 3 bases, there was a span of 21 bases. CDR1 and CDR2 from the germline V gene are SNHLY and FYNNEI.

This clone was recorded a few times. The chain is built from TRBV10-3 and TRBJ2-3; D is possibly TRBD1 (6 bases). In germline, CDR1 is ENHRY, CDR2 SYGVKD. V lost 4 bases, J lost 5 bases, and 13 bases lay in between. The CDR3 is made up of 14 amino acids. This CDR3 is CAISGRDIGDTQYF. CDR3 in DNA: TGTGCCATCAGTGGTCGGGACATCGGAGATACGCAGTATTTT.

The chain joins TRBV30 to TRBJ1-6; D not certain. The CDR3 sequence is 14 residues long. Looked up from germline, CDR1 is GTSNPN and CDR2 is SVGIG (reference sequence). The V and J ends lost 2 bases and 6 bases respectively, with 11 bases between them. In nucleotides, the CDR3 is TGTGCCTGGAGTAGCGGGCAGGTTAATTCACCCCTCCACTTT. It codes for CAWSSGQVNSPLHF.

The chain joins TRBV19 to TRBJ1-5, with 11 bases aligning to TRBD1. Trimming removed 5 bases from V and 3 bases from J; junction bases left unmatched: 6. Germline V gene lookup returns CDR1 LNHDA and CDR2 SQIVND (reference sequence). This CDR3 is 16 amino acids long. Here the CDR3 DNA reads TGTGCCAGTAGTGTCGGACAGGGGGCCTTCAATCAGCCCCAGCATTTT. As protein: CASSVGQGAFNQPQHF.

The V gene is TRBV15, the J gene TRBJ2-3; perhaps TRBD1 as D (5 bases). V lost 0 bases and J 3 bases, leaving 13 bases between the germline ends. This CDR3 contains 16 residues. Germline V gene lookup returns CDR1 LNHNV and CDR2 YYDKDF (reference sequence). Here the CDR3 reads CATSREQGLRTDTQYF. DNA of the CDR3: TGTGCCACCAGCAGAGAGCAGGGATTAAGAACAGATACGCAGTATTTT. The variable domain in full, with the rest retrieved from reference TRBV15 and TRBJ2-3, is DAMVIQNPRYQVTQFGKPVTLSCSQTLNHNVMYWYQQKSSQAPKLLFHYYDKDFNNEADTPDNFQSRRPNTSFCFLDIRSPGLGDTAMYLCATSREQGLRTDTQYFGPGTRLTVL.

This clone was detected only a few times. The chain couples TRBV5-6 to TRBJ2-7, with D possibly TRBD1 on 6 matching bases. CDR3 length: 13 residues. CDR1 and CDR2 (germline): SGHDT, YYEEEE. V was pared by 6 bases and J by 2 bases, with 12 bases between. CDR3 in amino acids: CASTSYRAYEQYF. In DNA, the CDR3 is TGTGCCAGCACCTCGTACAGGGCCTACGAGCAGTACTTC. The whole variable domain, remainder taken from reference TRBV5-6 and TRBJ2-7, is DAGVTQSPTHLIKTRGQQVTLRCSPKSGHDTVSWYQQALGQGPQFIFQYYEEEERQRGNFPDRFSGHQFPNYSSELNVNALLLGDSALYLCASTSYRAYEQYFGPGTRLTVT.

The V and J genes are TRBV9 and TRBJ2-1; 9 bases are shared with TRBD2. J was trimmed by 6 bases and V by 4 bases; bases with no gene match: 14. Germline V gives CDR1 SGDLS, CDR2 YYNGEE. The CDR3 runs 17 residues. In DNA, the CDR3 is TGTGCCAGCAGCTCCGTTTTAGATAGCGGGGGACCCAATGAGCAGTTCTTC. This gives the protein CASSSVLDSGGPNEQFF.

V gene TRBV7-3 combines with J gene TRBJ2-1, with a weak D call TRBD2 (5 bases). V was clipped by 5 bases and J by 6 bases, with 14 bases between them. From germline, CDR1 is SGHTA and CDR2 FQGTGA. CDR3 length: 14 residues. In DNA form, the CDR3 reads TGTGCCAGCAGCCAAACCCCTACTAGCAATGAGCAGTTCTTC. Its translation: CASSQTPTSNEQFF.

V is TRBV2 and J is TRBJ1-4; a possible D gene is TRBD1 (6 bases). The CDR3 spans 15 residues. Germline V gene lookup returns CDR1 SNHLY and CDR2 FYNNEI. Trimming took 3 bases from V and 5 from J, leaving 13 bases between them. The CDR3: CASSDQDRLNEKLFF. In DNA form, the CDR3 reads TGTGCCAGCAGTGATCAGGACAGACTGAATGAAAAACTGTTTTTT.

This clone was counted between two and nine times. The V gene is TRBV9, the J gene TRBJ2-6; D unclear. Germline CDR1 is SGDLS and CDR2 is YYNGEE. V lost 3 bases and J 6 bases, leaving 13 bases between the germline ends. The CDR3 runs to 15 residues. The CDR3 DNA is TGTGCCAGCAGCGGAGGTCTCCGTGAGGCCAACGTCCTGACTTTC. Translated: CASSGGLREANVLTF. The full variable domain, with the rest looked up from reference TRBV9 and TRBJ2-6, is DSGVTQTPKHLITATGQRVTLRCSPRSGDLSVYWYQQSLDQGLQFLIQYYNGEERAKGNILERFSAQQFPDLHSELNLSSLELGDSALYFCASSGGLREANVLTFGAGSRLTVL.

This clone was seen once. Germline and junction disagree at one end, which may indicate a read error. The gene calls are TRBV27 and TRBJ2-7; 12 nucleotides align to TRBD1. CDR1 and CDR2 from the germline V gene are MNHEY and SMNVEV (reference sequence). The CDR3 loop spans 12 amino acids. CDR3 sequence: CASRGTGGVWDF. The CDR3 DNA sequence: TGTGCCAGCAGAGGGACAGGGGGCGTGTGGGACTTC.

This sequence joins TRBV11-2 and TRBJ2-5; possibly TRBD2 for D (6 bases). The CDR3 contains 14 residues. CDR1 is SGHAT, CDR2 FQNNGV, per germline. V lost 0 bases and J 5 bases, leaving 10 bases between the germline ends. CDR3 bases: TGTGCCAGCAGCTTAGACATAGGAGGGGAGACCCAGTACTTC. This codes for CASSLDIGGETQYF. Drawing the rest from reference TRBV11-2 and TRBJ2-5, the complete variable domain is EAGVAQSPRYKIIEKRQSVAFWCNPISGHATLYWYQQILGQGPKLLIQFQNNGVVDDSQLPKDRFSAERLKGVDSTLKIQPAKLEDSAVYLCASSLDIGGETQYFGPGTRLLVL.

V usage is TRBV29-1 and J usage is TRBJ2-1, with a possible D match to TRBD2 (6 bases). Germline V gives CDR1 SQVTM, CDR2 ANQGSEA. This CDR3 spans 11 amino acids. Trimming shortened V by 6 bases and J by 7 bases, and 10 bases separated the two germline ends. The CDR3 here is CSVHGGNEQFF. In DNA, the CDR3 is TGCAGCGTGCATGGGGGGAATGAGCAGTTCTTC.

In DNA form, the CDR3 reads TGCGCCAGCAGCTTGGTAGGGTTGGGCACAGATACGCAGTATTTT. It specifies CASSLVGLGTDTQYF. This chain joins TRBV5-1 and TRBJ2-3; the D is unclear. V was shortened by 0 bases and J by 1 base, with 9 bases between the two germline ends. This CDR3 comprises 15 residues. Looked up from germline, CDR1 is SGHRS and CDR2 is YFSETQ.

The rearrangement joins TRBV19 to TRBJ2-1; 8 bases map to TRBD2. Trimming at V came to 2 bases and at J to 3 bases, leaving 6 bases not matched to a gene. This CDR3 contains 16 residues. CDR1 is LNHDA, CDR2 SQIVND, per germline (reference sequence). In DNA form, the CDR3 reads TGTGCCAGTAGTATATCGGGACTAGGGTACTACAATGAGCAGTTCTTC. As protein: CASSISGLGYYNEQFF.

This chain connects TRBV5-1 to TRBJ2-3, with 9 nucleotides matching TRBD2. The CDR3 contains 16 residues. Unmatched junction bases numbered 6, after V lost 4 bases and J lost 0 bases. Germline V CDR1 and CDR2: SGHRS, YFSETQ. In DNA, the CDR3 is TGCGCCAGCAGCAGCGGACTAGCGCGTAGCACAGATACGCAGTATTTT. This encodes CASSSGLARSTDTQYF.

V and J are TRBV7-2 and TRBJ1-6; 7 nucleotides line up with TRBD1. The CDR3 has 16 residues. V lost 2 bases, J lost 13 bases, and 14 bases stayed unmatched. CDR1 and CDR2 from the germline V gene are SGHTA and FQGNSA. DNA for the CDR3: TGTGCCAGCAGCTTAACGGACAGGTTAAGGACCTACCCCCTCCACTTT. Translated, it gives CASSLTDRLRTYPLHF.

This clone was seen ten or more times. Additional DNA sequences in this sample encode the identical CDR3. V usage is TRBV10-1 and J usage is TRBJ2-2; D is undetermined. V dropped 4 bases and J dropped 0 bases, with 3 bases sitting between them. CDR3 length: 13 residues. Germline V gene sequence: CDR1 WNHNN, CDR2 SYGVQD (reference sequence). This chain's CDR3 is CASSGPNTGELFF. Here the CDR3 DNA reads TGCGCCAGCAGTGGACCGAACACCGGGGAGCTGTTTTTT.

CDR3 nucleotide sequence: TGTGCCAGCTCAAGGGCGGGGGAGCAGTACTTC. This translates into CASSRAGEQYF. This chain connects TRBV18 to TRBJ2-7, with D possibly TRBD2 on 6 matching bases. Looked up from germline, CDR1 is KGHSH and CDR2 is LQKENI. The CDR3 spans 11 residues. Trimming took 5 bases from V and 7 from J, leaving 9 bases between them.

The chain links TRBV30 to TRBJ1-2, with D maybe TRBD1 (5 bases). The ends were cut back, 0 bases at V and 9 bases at J, with 11 bases in the middle. This CDR3 spans 12 amino acids. Germline CDR1 reads GTSNPN; CDR2 reads SVGIG (reference sequence). The CDR3 sequence: CAWSVLGESYTF. CDR3 nucleotides: TGTGCCTGGAGTGTACTGGGGGAAAGCTACACCTTC.

As concerns this clone: Other DNA sequences from this sample encode an identical CDR3 as well. V and J are TRBV7-2 and TRBJ2-5, with unresolved D. The CDR3 consists of 11 residues. Trimming took 4 bases from V and 2 from J, leaving 2 bases between them. Germline lookup yields CDR1 SGHTA and CDR2 FQGNSA. This CDR3 is CASSSQETQYF. CDR3 sequence (DNA): TGTGCCAGCAGCTCTCAAGAGACCCAGTACTTC.

V usage is TRBV9 and J usage is TRBJ2-2; possible D gene TRBD2, 5 bases. Germline CDR1 is SGDLS and CDR2 is YYNGEE. This CDR3 is built from 16 residues. The V and J ends lost 0 bases and 0 bases respectively, with 9 bases between them. The CDR3 sequence: CASSVGLAANTGELFF. CDR3 nucleotide sequence: TGTGCCAGCAGCGTAGGGCTAGCCGCGAACACCGGGGAGCTGTTTTTT. Full variable domain (outside the CDR3, taken from reference TRBV9 and TRBJ2-2): DSGVTQTPKHLITATGQRVTLRCSPRSGDLSVYWYQQSLDQGLQFLIQYYNGEERAKGNILERFSAQQFPDLHSELNLSSLELGDSALYFCASSVGLAANTGELFFGEGSRLTVL.

The chain couples TRBV5-1 to TRBJ2-3, with unresolved D. There are 13 residues in the CDR3. In germline, CDR1 is SGHRS, CDR2 YFSETQ. V lost 4 bases and J lost 4, with 10 bases in between. The CDR3 nucleotides read TGCGCCAGCAGCCTCACTATATCAGATACGCAGTATTTT. Amino acid sequence: CASSLTISDTQYF.

With respect to this clone: The same CDR3 arises from other DNA sequences in this sample as well. V usage is TRBV9 and J usage is TRBJ2-5; D call uncertain. CDR3 size: 12 residues. In germline, CDR1 is SGDLS, CDR2 YYNGEE. The V end lost 3 bases, the J end lost 3 bases, and 6 bases lay between the germline ends. The CDR3 here is CASSASEETQYF. The CDR3 region has the DNA TGTGCCAGCAGCGCCTCTGAAGAGACCCAGTACTTC.

The chain carries TRBV25-1 and TRBJ1-1; D unclear. Trimming cost V 2 bases and J 9 bases, with 19 bases left between them. The CDR3 sequence is 15 residues long. Germline assignment: CDR1 MGHDK and CDR2 SYGVNS. DNA for the CDR3: TGTGCCAGCAGTGAAACCGGCGTTCTTGCGGGGAAAGCTTTCTTT. It yields the protein CASSETGVLAGKAFF.

The chain combines TRBV6-1 with TRBJ1-2; D remains ambiguous. This CDR3 region has 13 residues. Germline CDR1 and CDR2: MNHNS and SASEGT. V was pared by 3 bases and J by 4 bases, with 9 bases between. CDR3 protein: CASSDVGTYGYTF. The CDR3 nucleotides are TGTGCCAGCAGTGATGTCGGCACCTATGGCTACACCTTC.

The chain recombines TRBV6-1 with TRBJ1-5; maybe TRBD1 (6 bases). The CDR3 contains 14 residues. Trimming shortened V by 5 bases and J by 1 base, and 9 bases separated the two germline ends. The germline CDR1 and CDR2 sequences are MNHNS and SASEGT. The CDR3 sequence is CASSRTVSNQPQHF. The CDR3 DNA follows: TGTGCCAGCAGTAGGACAGTAAGCAATCAGCCCCAGCATTTT.